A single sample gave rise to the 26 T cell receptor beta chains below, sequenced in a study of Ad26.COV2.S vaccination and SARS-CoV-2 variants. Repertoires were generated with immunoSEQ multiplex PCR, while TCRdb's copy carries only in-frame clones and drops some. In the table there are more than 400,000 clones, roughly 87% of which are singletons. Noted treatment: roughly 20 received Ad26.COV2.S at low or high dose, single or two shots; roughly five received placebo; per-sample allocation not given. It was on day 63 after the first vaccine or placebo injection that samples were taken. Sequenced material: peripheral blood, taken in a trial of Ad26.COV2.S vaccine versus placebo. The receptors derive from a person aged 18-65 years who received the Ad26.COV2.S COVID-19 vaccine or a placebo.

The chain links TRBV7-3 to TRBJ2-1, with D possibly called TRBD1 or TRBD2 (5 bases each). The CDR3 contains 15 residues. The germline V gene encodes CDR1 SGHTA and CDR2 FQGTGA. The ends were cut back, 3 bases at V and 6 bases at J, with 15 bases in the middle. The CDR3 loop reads CASSLGRAGGNEQFF. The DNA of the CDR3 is TGTGCCAGCAGCTTGGGCAGGGCGGGCGGCAATGAGCAGTTCTTC.

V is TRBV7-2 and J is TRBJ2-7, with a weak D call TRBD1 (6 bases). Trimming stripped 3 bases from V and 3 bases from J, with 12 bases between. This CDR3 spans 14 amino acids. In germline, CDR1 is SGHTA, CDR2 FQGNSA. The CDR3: CASSFPGHGYEQYF. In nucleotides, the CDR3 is TGTGCCAGCAGCTTCCCGGGACATGGCTACGAGCAGTACTTC.

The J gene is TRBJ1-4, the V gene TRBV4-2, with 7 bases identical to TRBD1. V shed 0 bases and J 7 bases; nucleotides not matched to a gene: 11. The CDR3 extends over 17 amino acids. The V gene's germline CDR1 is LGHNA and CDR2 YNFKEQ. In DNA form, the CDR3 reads TGTGCCAGCAGCCAAGATTCCGAGACAGGGAGGGGTGAAAAACTGTTTTTT. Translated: CASSQDSETGRGEKLFF.

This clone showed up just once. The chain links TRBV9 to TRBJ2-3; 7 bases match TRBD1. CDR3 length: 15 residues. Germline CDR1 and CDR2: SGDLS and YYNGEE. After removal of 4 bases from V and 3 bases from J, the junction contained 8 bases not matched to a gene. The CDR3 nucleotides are TGTGCCAGCAGCACCAGACAGGGTACAACAGATACGCAGTATTTT. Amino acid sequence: CASSTRQGTTDTQYF.

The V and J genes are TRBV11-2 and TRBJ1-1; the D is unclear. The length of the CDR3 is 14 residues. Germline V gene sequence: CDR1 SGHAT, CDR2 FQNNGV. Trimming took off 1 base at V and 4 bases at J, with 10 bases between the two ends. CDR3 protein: CASSLASGVTEAFF. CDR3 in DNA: TGTGCCAGCAGCTTAGCTTCGGGAGTCACTGAAGCTTTCTTT. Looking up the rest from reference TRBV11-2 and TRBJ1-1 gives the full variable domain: EAGVAQSPRYKIIEKRQSVAFWCNPISGHATLYWYQQILGQGPKLLIQFQNNGVVDDSQLPKDRFSAERLKGVDSTLKIQPAKLEDSAVYLCASSLASGVTEAFFGQGTRLTVV.

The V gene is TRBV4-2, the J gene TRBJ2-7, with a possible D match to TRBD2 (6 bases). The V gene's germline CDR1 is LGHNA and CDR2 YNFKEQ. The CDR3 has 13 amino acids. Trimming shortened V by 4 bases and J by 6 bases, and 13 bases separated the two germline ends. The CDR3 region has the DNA TGTGCCAGCAGCCCCACCGGGGGTTCCGAGCAGTACTTC. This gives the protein CASSPTGGSEQYF.

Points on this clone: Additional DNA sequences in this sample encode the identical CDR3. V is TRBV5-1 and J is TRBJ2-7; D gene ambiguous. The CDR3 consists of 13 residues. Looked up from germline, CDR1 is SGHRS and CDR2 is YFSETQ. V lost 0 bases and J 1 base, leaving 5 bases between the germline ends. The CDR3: CASSLAGSYEQYF. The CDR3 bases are TGCGCCAGCAGCTTGGCCGGGTCCTACGAGCAGTACTTC.

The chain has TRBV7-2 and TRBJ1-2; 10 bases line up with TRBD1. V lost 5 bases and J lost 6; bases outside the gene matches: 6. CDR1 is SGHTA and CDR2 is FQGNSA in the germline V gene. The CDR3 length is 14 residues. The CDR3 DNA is TGTGCCAGCAGCCGGGGACAGGGGAGGGATGGCTACACCTTC. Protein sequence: CASSRGQGRDGYTF.

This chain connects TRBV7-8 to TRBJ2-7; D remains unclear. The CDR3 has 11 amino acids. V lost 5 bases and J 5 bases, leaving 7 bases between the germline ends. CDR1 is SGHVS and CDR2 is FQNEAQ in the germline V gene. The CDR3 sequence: CASSLSNEQYF. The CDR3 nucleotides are TGTGCCAGCAGCCTAAGTAACGAGCAGTACTTC.

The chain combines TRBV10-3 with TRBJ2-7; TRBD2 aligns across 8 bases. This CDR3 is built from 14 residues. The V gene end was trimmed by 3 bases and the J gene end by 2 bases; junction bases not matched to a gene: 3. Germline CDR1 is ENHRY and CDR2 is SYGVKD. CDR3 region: CAISDPGLAYEQYF. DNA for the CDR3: TGTGCCATCAGTGACCCGGGACTAGCCTACGAGCAGTACTTC.

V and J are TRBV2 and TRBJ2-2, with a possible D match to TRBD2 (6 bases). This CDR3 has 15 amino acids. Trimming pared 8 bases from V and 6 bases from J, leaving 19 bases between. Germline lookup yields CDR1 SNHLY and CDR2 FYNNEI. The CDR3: CASGGTGYMAGELFF. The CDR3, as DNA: TGTGCCAGCGGCGGGACTGGCTACATGGCCGGGGAGCTGTTTTTT.

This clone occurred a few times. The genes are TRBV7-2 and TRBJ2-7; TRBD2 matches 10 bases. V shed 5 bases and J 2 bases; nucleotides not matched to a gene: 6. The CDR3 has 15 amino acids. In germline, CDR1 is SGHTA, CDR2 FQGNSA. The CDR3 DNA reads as TGTGCCAGCAGCGCGTCCGGGACTAGCGCCTACGAGCAGTACTTC. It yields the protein CASSASGTSAYEQYF.

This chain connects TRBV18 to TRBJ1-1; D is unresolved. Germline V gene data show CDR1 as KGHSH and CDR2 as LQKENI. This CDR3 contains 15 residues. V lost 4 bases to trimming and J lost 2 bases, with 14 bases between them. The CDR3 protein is CASSRLFGSNTEAFF. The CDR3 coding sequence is TGTGCCAGCTCACGACTCTTTGGTAGCAACACTGAAGCTTTCTTT.

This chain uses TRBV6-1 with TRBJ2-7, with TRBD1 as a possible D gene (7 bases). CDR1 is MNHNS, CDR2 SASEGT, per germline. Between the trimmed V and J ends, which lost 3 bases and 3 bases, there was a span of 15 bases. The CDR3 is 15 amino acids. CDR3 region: CASSDRRDSYYEQYF. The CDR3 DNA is TGTGCCAGCAGTGATAGGCGGGACAGTTACTACGAGCAGTACTTC.

The CDR3 reads CASSEYGTSFHYEQYF. In DNA form, the CDR3 reads TGCGCCAGCAGTGAGTATGGGACTAGCTTCCACTACGAGCAGTACTTC. V usage is TRBV10-1 and J usage is TRBJ2-7, with 9 positions matching TRBD2. This CDR3 is 16 amino acids long. V was clipped by 1 base and J by 3 bases; unmatched bases: 7. The germline V gene encodes CDR1 WNHNN and CDR2 SYGVQD (reference sequence).

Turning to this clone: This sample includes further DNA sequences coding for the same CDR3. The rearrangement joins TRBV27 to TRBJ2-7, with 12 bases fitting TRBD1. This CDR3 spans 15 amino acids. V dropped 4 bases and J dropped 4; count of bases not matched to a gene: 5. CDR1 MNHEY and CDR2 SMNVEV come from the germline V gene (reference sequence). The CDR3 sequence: CASSSPGQGAYEQYF. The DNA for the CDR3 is TGTGCCAGCAGTTCACCGGGACAGGGGGCTTACGAGCAGTACTTC.

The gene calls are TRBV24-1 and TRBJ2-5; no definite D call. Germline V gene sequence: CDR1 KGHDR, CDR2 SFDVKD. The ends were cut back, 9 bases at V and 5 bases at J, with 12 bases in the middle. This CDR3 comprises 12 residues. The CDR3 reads CATGDGVETQYF. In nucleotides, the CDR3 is TGTGCCACCGGGGATGGGGTTGAGACCCAGTACTTC.

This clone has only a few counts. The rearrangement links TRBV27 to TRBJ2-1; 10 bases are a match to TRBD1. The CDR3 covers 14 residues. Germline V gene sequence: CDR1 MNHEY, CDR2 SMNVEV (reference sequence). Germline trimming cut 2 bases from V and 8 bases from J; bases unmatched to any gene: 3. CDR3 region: CASSLKGQGYEQFF. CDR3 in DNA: TGTGCCAGCAGTTTAAAGGGACAGGGGTATGAGCAGTTCTTC.

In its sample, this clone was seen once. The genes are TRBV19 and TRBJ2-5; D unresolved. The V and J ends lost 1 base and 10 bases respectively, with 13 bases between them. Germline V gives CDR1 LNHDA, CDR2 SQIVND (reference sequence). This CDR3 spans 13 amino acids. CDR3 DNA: TGTGCCAGTAGTATAGCCAGAAGTGGGGACCAGTACTTC. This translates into CASSIARSGDQYF.

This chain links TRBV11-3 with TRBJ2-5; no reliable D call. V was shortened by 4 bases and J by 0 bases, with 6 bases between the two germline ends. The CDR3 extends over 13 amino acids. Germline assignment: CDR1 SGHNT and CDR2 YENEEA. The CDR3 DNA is TGTGCCAGCAGCTCCAACCACCAAGAGACCCAGTACTTC. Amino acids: CASSSNHQETQYF.

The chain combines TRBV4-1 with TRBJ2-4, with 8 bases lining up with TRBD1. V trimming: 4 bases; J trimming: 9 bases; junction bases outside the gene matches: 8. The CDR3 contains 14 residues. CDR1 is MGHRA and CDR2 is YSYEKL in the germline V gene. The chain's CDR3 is CASSPGGDYAIQYF. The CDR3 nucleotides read TGCGCCAGCAGCCCAGGGGGCGATTACGCCATTCAGTACTTC.

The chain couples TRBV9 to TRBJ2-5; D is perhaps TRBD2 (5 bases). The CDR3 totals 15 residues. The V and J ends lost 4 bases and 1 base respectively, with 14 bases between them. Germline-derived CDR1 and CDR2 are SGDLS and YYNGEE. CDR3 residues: CASSLQPDSQETQYF. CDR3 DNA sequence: TGTGCCAGCAGCCTCCAGCCGGACTCCCAAGAGACCCAGTACTTC.

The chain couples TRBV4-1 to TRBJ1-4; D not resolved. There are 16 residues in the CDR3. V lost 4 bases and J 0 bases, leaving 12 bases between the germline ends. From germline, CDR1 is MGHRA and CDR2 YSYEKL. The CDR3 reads CASSPTFPPTNEKLFF. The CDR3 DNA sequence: TGCGCCAGCAGCCCCACCTTTCCGCCAACTAATGAAAAACTGTTTTTT.

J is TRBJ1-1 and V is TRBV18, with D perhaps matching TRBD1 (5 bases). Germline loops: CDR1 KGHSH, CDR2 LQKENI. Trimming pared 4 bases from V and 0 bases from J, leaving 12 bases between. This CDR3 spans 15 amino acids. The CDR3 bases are TGTGCCAGCTCACAGGGGCCCCTCATGAACACTGAAGCTTTCTTT. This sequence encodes CASSQGPLMNTEAFF.

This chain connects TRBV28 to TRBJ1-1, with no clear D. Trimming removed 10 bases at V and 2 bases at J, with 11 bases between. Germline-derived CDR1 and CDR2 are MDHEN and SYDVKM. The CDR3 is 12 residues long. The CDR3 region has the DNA TGTGCCACCGACCGATCCAACACTGAAGCTTTCTTT. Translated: CATDRSNTEAFF. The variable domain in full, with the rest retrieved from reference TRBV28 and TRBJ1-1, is DVKVTQSSRYLVKRTGEKVFLECVQDMDHENMFWYRQDPGLGLRLIYFSYDVKMKEKGDIPEGYSVSREKKERFSLILESASTNQTSMYLCATDRSNTEAFFGQGTRLTVV.

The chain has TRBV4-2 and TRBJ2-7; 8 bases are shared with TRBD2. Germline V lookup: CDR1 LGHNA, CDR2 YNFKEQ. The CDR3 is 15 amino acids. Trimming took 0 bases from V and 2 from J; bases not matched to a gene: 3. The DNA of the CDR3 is TGTGCCAGCAGCCAAGAACCAGCGGGGGCCTACGAGCAGTACTTC. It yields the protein CASSQEPAGAYEQYF.